This T cell receptor beta chain was sequenced in a study of early T cells in non-severe SARS-CoV-2 infection. Background on the study: With bulk RNA from unsorted whole blood as input, sequencing yielded unpaired chains.

Findings of the study overall: VDJdb matching favored anti-spike CD8 responses, missing private and CD4 specificities.

Tagging with unique molecular identifiers was applied to individual cDNA molecules. A single record per CDR3 protein comes from TCRdb applying MiXCR to the 5' RACE reads. This table holds some 77,000 distinct CDR3 sequences, more than 10% found once. The sample holds a few counts of this clonotype. Its antigen is not known. J lost 7 bases, V lost 1 base, and 9 bases had no gene match. Germline V lookup: CDR1 SGHTA, CDR2 FQGTGA. The CDR3 totals 15 residues. This specimen was whole blood, taken at baseline. The chain carries TRBV7-3 and TRBJ2-7; TRBD2 agrees at 8 bases. This clonotype was sampled from an adult who was a healthcare worker with PCR-confirmed SARS-CoV-2 infection or an uninfected control (not recorded which). The donor label of this sample is uncertain. CDR3 sequence reads: CASSLMSGGPGEQYF. CDR3 DNA: TGTGCCAGCAGCTTAATGAGCGGGGGACCGGGAGAGCAGTACTTC.